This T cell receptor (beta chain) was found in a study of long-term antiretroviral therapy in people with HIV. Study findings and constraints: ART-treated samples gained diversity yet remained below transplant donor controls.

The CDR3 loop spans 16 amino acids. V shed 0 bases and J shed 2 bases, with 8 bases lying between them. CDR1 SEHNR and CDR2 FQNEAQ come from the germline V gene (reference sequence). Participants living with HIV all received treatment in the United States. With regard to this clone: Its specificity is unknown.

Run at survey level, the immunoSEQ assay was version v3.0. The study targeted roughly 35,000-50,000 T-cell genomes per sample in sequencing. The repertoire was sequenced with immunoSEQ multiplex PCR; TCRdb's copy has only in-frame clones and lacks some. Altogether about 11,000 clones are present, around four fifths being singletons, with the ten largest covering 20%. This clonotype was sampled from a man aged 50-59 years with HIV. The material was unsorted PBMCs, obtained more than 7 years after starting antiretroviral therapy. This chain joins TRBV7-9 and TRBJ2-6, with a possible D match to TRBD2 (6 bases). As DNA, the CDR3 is TGTGCCAGCAGCTTAGCGCGGGAAACTGGGGCCAACGTCCTGACTTTC. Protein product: CASSLARETGANVLTF.